This TCR beta chain came from a study of shared clonotypes between healthy human individuals. Naive CD8 isolation took CD45RO-negative cells positively selected for CCR7 and excluded terminally differentiated effector memory CD45RA+ cells. In germline, CDR1 is MNHEY, CDR2 SMNVEV (reference sequence). CDR3 size: 13 residues. V was shortened by 5 bases and J by 7 bases, with 11 bases between the two germline ends. TCRdb keeps only in-frame clones here, not all; method: immunoSEQ multiplex PCR. The table has about 2.1 million clones, just under 95% seen once. Sequences were obtained from naive CD8+ T cells from PBMCs. This rearrangement joins TRBV27 to TRBJ2-2; D gene uncertain. This TCR was sampled from a man aged 18 to 30 in good health. Some clones in this sample may be carry-over from other donors' samples. The CDR3 DNA sequence: TGTGCCAGCAGTCCCCGGAAGGGCGGGGAGCTGTTTTTT. Translating it yields CASSPRKGGELFF.